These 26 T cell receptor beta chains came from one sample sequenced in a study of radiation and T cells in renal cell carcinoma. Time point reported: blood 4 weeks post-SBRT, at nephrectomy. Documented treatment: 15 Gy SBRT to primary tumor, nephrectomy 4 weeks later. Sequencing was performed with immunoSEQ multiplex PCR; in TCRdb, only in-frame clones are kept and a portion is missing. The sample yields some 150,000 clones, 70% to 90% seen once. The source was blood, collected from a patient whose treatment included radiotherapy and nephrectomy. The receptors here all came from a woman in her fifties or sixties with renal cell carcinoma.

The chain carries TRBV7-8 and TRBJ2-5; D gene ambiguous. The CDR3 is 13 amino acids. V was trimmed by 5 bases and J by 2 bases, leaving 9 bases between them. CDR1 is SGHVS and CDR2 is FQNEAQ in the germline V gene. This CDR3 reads CASSGQRQETQYF. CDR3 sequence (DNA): TGTGCCAGCAGCGGGCAGCGTCAAGAGACCCAGTACTTC.

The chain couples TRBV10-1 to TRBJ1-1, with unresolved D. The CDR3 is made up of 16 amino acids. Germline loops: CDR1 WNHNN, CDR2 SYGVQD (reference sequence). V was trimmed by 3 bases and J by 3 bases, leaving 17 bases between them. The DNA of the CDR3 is TGCGCCAGCAGTGAAGGAGCGGACGAATGGGACACTGAAGCTTTCTTT. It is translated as CASSEGADEWDTEAFF.

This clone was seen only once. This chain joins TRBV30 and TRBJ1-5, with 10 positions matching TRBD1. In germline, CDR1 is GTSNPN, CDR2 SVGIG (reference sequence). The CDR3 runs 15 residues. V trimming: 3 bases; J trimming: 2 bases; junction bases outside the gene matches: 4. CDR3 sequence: CAWSSGTGGNQPQHF. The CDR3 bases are TGTGCCTGGAGCTCCGGGACAGGGGGCAATCAGCCCCAGCATTTT.

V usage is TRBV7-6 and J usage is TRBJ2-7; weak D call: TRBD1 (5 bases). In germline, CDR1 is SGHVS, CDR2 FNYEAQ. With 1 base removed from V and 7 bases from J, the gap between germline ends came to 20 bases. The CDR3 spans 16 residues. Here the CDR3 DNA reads TGTGCCAGCAGCTTAGTTACAGGCAGCTCAGTAGGTGAGCAGTACTTC. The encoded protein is CASSLVTGSSVGEQYF.

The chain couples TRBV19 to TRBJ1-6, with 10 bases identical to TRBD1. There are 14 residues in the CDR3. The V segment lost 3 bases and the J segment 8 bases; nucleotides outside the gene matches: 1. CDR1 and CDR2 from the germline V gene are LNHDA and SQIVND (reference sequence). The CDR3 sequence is CASSIGQGDSPLHF. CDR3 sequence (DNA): TGTGCCAGTAGTATTGGACAGGGGGATTCACCCCTCCACTTT.

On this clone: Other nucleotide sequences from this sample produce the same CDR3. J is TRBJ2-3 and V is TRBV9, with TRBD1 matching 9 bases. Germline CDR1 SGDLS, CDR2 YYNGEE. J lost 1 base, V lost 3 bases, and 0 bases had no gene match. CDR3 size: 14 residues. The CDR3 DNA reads TGTGCCAGCAGCGGACAGGGGGGCACAGATACGCAGTATTTT. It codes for CASSGQGGTDTQYF.

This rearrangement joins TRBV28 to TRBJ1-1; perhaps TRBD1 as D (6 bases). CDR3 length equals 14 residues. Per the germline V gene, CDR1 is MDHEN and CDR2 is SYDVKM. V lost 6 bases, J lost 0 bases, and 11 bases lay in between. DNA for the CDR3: TGTGCCAGCAGATTACAGGGTTTGAACACTGAAGCTTTCTTT. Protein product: CASRLQGLNTEAFF.

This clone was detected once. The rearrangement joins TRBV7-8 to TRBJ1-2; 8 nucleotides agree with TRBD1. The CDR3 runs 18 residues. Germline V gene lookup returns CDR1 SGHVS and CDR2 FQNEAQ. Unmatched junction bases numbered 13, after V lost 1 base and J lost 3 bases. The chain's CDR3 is CASSLEYLQGARDYGYTF. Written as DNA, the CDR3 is TGTGCCAGCAGCTTAGAGTATTTGCAGGGGGCGCGTGACTATGGCTACACCTTC.

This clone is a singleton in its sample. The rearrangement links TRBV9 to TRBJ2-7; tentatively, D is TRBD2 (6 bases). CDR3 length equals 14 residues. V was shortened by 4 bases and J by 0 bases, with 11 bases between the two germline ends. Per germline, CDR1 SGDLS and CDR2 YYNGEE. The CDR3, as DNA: TGTGCCAGCAGCCCGGACGGGAGCTCCTACGAGCAGTACTTC. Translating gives CASSPDGSSYEQYF.

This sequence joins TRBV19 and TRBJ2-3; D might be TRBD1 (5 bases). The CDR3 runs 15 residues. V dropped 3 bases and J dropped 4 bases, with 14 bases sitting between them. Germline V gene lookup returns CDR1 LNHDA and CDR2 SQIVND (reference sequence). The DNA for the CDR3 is TGTGCCAGTAGTATGGCCGGCGCCAGGGCAGATACGCAGTATTTT. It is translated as CASSMAGARADTQYF. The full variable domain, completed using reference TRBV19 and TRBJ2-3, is DGGITQSPKYLFRKEGQNVTLSCEQNLNHDAMYWYRQDPGQGLRLIYYSQIVNDFQKGDIAEGYSVSREKKESFPLTVTSAQKNPTAFYLCASSMAGARADTQYFGPGTRLTVL.

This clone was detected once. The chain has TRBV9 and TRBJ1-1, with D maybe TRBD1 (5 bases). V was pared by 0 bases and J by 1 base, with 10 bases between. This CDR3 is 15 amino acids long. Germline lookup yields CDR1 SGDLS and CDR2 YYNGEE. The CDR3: CASSVGGAGNTEAFF. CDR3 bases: TGTGCCAGCAGCGTAGGAGGGGCCGGGAACACTGAAGCTTTCTTT.

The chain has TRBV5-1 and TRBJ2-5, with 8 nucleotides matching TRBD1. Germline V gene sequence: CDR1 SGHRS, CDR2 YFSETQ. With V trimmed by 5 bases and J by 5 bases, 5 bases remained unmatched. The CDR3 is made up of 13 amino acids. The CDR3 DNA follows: TGCGCCAGCAGTCCCAGGGGGCAGGAGACCCAGTACTTC. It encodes CASSPRGQETQYF.

DNA for the CDR3: TGTGCCAGCAGTGTTGGACACCCGCCCGAGGAGCAGTACTTC. Translating gives CASSVGHPPEEQYF. The chain links TRBV2 to TRBJ2-7, with D possibly TRBD1 on 5 matching bases. The V end was cut by 4 bases, the J end by 7 bases, with 17 bases between. CDR1 and CDR2 from the germline V gene are SNHLY and FYNNEI. This CDR3 is 14 amino acids long.

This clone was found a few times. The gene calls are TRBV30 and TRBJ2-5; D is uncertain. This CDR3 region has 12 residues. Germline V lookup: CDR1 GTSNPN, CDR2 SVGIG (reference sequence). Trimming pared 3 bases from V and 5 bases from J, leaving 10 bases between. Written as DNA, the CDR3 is TGTGCCTGGAGAACTGGGCGCGAGACCCAGTACTTC. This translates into CAWRTGRETQYF.

The CDR3 region is CASSLQETQYF. The CDR3 region has the DNA TGTGCCAGCAGCCTACAAGAGACCCAGTACTTC. The chain is built from TRBV2 and TRBJ2-5; no definite D call. The CDR3 has 11 residues. V was cut by 6 bases and J by 2 bases, with 4 bases left in between. The germline V gene encodes CDR1 SNHLY and CDR2 FYNNEI.

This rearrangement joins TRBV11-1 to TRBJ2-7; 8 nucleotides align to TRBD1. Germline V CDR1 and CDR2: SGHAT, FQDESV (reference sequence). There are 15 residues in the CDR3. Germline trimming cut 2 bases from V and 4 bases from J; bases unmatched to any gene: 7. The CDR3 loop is CASSLYPGGYYEQYF. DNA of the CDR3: TGTGCCAGCAGCTTATATCCAGGGGGCTATTACGAGCAGTACTTC. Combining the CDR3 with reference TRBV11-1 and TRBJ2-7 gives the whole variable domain EAEVAQSPRYKITEKSQAVAFWCDPISGHATLYWYRQILGQGPELLVQFQDESVVDDSQLPKDRFSAERLKGVDSTLKIQPAELGDSAMYLCASSLYPGGYYEQYFGPGTRLTVT.

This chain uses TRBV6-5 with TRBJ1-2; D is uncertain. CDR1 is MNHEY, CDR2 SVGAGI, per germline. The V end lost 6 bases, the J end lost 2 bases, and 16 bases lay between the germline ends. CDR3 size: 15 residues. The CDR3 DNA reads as TGTGCCAGCAGAACCGTCGAGACGGGGAACTATGGCTACACCTTC. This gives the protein CASRTVETGNYGYTF.

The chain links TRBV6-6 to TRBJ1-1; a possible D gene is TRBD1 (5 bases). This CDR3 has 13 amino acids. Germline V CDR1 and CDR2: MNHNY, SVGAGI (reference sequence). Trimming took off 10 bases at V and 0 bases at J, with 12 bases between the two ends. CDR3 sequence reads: CATLLGLNTEAFF. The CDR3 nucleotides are TGTGCCACCCTATTGGGGCTGAACACTGAAGCTTTCTTT.

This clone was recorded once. The DNA of the CDR3 is TGTGCCAGCAGTTTTAGGTCAGGGAGGCAGCCCCAGCATTTT. Translated, it gives CASSFRSGRQPQHF. This chain joins TRBV28 and TRBJ1-5, with a weak D call TRBD1 (5 bases). The CDR3 consists of 14 residues. Germline-derived CDR1 and CDR2 are MDHEN and SYDVKM. The germline V and J ends were trimmed by 3 bases and 7 bases, with 13 bases remaining between them.

This CDR3 is CASSLGGVDEQFF. DNA for the CDR3: TGTGCCAGCAGCTTAGGAGGGGTCGATGAGCAGTTCTTC. The genes are TRBV7-2 and TRBJ2-1; the D call may be TRBD1 or TRBD2 (5 bases each). Trimming pared 1 base from V and 8 bases from J, leaving 9 bases between. This CDR3 is 13 amino acids long. The V gene's germline CDR1 is SGHTA and CDR2 FQGNSA.

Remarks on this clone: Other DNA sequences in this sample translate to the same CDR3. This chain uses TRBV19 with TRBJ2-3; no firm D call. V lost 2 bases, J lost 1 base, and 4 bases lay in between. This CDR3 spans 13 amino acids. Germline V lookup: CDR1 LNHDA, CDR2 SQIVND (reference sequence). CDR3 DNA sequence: TGTGCCAGTAGTATACCTGGCACAGATACGCAGTATTTT. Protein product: CASSIPGTDTQYF.

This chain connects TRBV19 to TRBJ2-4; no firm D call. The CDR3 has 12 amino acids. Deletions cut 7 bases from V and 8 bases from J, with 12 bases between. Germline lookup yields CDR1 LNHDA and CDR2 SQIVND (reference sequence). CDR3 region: CASTNSRDIQYF. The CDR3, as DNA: TGTGCCAGTACTAACTCTAGGGACATTCAGTACTTC.

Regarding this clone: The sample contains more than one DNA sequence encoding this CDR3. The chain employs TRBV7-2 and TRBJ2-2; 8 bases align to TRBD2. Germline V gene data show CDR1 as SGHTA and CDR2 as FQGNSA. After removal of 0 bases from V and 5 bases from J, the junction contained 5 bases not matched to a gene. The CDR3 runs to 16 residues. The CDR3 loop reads CASSLAGSGGTGELFF. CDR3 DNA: TGTGCCAGCAGCTTAGCTGGGAGCGGGGGTACCGGGGAGCTGTTTTTT.

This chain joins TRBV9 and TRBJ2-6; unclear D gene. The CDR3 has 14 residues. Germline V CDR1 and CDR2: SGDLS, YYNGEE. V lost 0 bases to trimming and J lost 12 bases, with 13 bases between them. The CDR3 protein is CASSVARGWSVLTF. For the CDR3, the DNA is TGTGCCAGCAGCGTAGCGAGAGGTTGGAGCGTCCTGACTTTC.

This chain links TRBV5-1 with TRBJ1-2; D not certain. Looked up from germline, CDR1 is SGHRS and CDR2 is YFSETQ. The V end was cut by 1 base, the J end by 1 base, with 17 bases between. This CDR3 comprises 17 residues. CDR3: CASSLHIRQEHNYGYTF. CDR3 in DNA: TGCGCCAGCAGCTTGCATATTCGGCAGGAGCATAACTATGGCTACACCTTC.

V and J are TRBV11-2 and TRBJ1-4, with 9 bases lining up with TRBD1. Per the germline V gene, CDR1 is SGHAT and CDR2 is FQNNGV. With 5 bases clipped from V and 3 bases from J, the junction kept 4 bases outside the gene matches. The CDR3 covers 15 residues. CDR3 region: CASSVRTGANEKLFF. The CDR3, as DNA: TGTGCCAGCAGCGTCCGGACAGGGGCTAATGAAAAACTGTTTTTT. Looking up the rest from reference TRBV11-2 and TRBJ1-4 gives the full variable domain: EAGVAQSPRYKIIEKRQSVAFWCNPISGHATLYWYQQILGQGPKLLIQFQNNGVVDDSQLPKDRFSAERLKGVDSTLKIQPAKLEDSAVYLCASSVRTGANEKLFFGSGTQLSVL.